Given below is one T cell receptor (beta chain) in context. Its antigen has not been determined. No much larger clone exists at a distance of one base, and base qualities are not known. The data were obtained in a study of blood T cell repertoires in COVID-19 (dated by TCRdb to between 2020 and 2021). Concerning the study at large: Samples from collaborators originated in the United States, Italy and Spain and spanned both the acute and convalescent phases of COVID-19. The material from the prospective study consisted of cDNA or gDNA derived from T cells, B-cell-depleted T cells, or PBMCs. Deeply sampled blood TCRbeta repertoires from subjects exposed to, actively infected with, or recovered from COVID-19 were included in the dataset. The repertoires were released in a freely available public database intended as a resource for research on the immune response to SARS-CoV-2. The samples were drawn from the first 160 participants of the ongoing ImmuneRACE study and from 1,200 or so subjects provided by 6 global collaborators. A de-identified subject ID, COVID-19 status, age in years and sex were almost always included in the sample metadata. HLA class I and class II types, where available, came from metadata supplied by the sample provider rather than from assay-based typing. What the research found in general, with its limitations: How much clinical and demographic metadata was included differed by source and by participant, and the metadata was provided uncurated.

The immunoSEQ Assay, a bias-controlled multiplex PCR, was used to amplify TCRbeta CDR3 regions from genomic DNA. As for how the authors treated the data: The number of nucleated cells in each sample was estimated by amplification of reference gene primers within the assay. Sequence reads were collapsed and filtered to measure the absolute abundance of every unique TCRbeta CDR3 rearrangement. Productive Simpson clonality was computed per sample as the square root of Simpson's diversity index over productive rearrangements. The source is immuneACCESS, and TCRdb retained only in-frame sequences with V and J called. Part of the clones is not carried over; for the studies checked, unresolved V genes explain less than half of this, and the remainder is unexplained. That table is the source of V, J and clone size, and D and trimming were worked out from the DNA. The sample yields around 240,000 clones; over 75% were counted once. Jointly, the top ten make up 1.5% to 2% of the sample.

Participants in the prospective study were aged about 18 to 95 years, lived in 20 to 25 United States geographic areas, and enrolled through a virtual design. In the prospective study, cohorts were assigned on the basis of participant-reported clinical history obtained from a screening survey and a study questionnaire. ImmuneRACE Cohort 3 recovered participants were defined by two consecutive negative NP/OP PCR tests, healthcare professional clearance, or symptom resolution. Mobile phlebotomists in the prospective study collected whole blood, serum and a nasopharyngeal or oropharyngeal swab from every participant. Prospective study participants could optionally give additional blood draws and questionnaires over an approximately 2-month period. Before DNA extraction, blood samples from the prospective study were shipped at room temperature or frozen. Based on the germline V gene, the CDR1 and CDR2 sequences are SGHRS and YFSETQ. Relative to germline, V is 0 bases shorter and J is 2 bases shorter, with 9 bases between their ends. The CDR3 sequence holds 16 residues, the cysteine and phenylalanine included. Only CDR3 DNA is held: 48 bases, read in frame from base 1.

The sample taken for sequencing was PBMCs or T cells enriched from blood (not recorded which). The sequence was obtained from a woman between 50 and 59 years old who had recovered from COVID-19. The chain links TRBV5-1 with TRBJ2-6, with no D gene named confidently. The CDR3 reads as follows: CASSLVATAGANVLTF. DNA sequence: TGCGCCAGCAGCTTGGTGGCGACTGCTGGGGCCAACGTCCTGACTTTC.